The T cell receptor (beta chain) under discussion was sequenced for a study of cytomegalovirus exposure and HLA in healthy donors. Study details: In terms of ancestry, the Caucasian-associated cluster contained 75% to 85% of the approximately 400 genotyped donors.

PCR amplification relied on 60 Vbeta primers (plus 13 Jbeta primers). Libraries were prepared by immunoSEQ multiplex PCR; TCRdb keeps only in-frame clonotypes and omits some of them. The sample records fewer than 140,000 clones, around three quarters being singletons. In the case of this clone: Its antigen is as yet unknown.

Overall study findings and caveats: Per a prior analysis, the majority of TCR beta V segments were productive roughly 87% or roughly 30% of the time. Later analysis placed DRB1 highest and HLA-C lowest in TCR association rates, which differed by HLA locus.

Specimen: PBMCs. This clonotype was obtained from a woman aged 45-65 years in good health and CMV-seropositive.

CDR3 protein: CASSSATVTPYEQYF. The CDR3 DNA follows: TGTGCCAGCAGCTCTGCGACAGTAACGCCCTACGAGCAGTACTTC. The chain carries TRBV7-9 and TRBJ2-7, with D possibly matching TRBD1 (5 bases). Germline-derived CDR1 and CDR2 are SEHNR and FQNEAQ (reference sequence). The V gene lost 4 bases and the J gene lost 2 bases, with 15 bases spanning the gap. The length of the CDR3 is 15 residues.